Following are 24 T cell receptor beta chains from one sample sequenced in a study of cytomegalovirus exposure and HLA in healthy donors. The primer mix had 60 Vbeta and 13 Jbeta primers. The protocol was immunoSEQ multiplex PCR, while the TCRdb copy is restricted to in-frame clones and leaves out a portion. Of around 260,000 clones in the sample, about 80% were seen once. Sequencing was carried out using PBMCs. The receptors originated from a girl between 2 and 10 years old in good health and CMV-seronegative.

CDR3 sequence: CAWSVGHYNEQFF. For the CDR3, the DNA is TGTGCCTGGAGTGTAGGACACTACAATGAGCAGTTCTTC. This chain links TRBV30 with TRBJ2-1; D perhaps matches TRBD1 (5 bases). The CDR3 spans 13 residues. The V end was cut by 0 bases, the J end by 3 bases, with 6 bases between. CDR1 GTSNPN and CDR2 SVGIG come from the germline V gene (reference sequence).

The CDR3, as DNA: TGTGCCAGCAGCTCCTCCGGGACTCCTTCAGATACGCAGTATTTT. This translates into CASSSSGTPSDTQYF. The V and J genes are TRBV7-3 and TRBJ2-3; D possibly corresponds to TRBD2 (6 bases). The CDR3 sequence is 15 residues long. Per germline, CDR1 SGHTA and CDR2 FQGTGA. The germline V and J ends were trimmed by 4 bases and 4 bases, with 15 bases remaining between them.

V and J are TRBV4-1 and TRBJ2-5, with D perhaps TRBD1 (6 bases). The last part of the DNA fits TRBJ2-7 better; the J call may be wrong. CDR1 MGHRA and CDR2 YSYEKL come from the germline V gene. CDR3 length equals 16 residues. The CDR3 is CASSDRLTGTLYEQYF. The CDR3 nucleotides are TGCGCCAGCAGCGACAGGTTGACGGGAACCCTCTACGAGCAGTACTTC.

The CDR3 region has the DNA TGTGCCAGCAGTCATACAAAACGCCCGGGACAGGGGTTCGAAAAACTGTTTTTT. Its protein product is CASSHTKRPGQGFEKLFF. V and J are TRBV27 and TRBJ1-4; 10 bases line up with TRBD1. Germline lookup yields CDR1 MNHEY and CDR2 SMNVEV (reference sequence). The length of the CDR3 is 18 residues. Losses at the gene ends were 5 bases for V and 8 bases for J; bases not matched to a gene: 17.

This clone appeared a few times. The chain's CDR3 is CASSHEGQGLTSSGNTIYF. The DNA for the CDR3 is TGTGCCAGCAGTCACGAGGGACAGGGACTGACAAGCTCTGGAAACACCATATATTTT. V usage is TRBV6-7 and J usage is TRBJ1-3, with TRBD1 matching 9 bases. TRBV6-7 counts as an open reading frame of uncertain function. CDR3 length: 19 residues. With 5 bases clipped from V and 0 bases from J, the junction kept 14 bases outside the gene matches.

The chain links TRBV14 to TRBJ2-3; 10 nucleotides match TRBD2. The J segment lost 4 bases and the V segment lost 2 bases, leaving 6 bases of the junction unmatched. The CDR3 has 16 residues. Germline CDR1 SGHDN, CDR2 FVKESK. The CDR3 protein is CASSQSGLASSDTQYF. The DNA for the CDR3 is TGTGCCAGCAGCCAATCGGGACTAGCGAGCTCAGATACGCAGTATTTT.

The chain combines TRBV7-6 with TRBJ2-3; 7 positions agree with TRBD2. CDR1 is SGHVS, CDR2 FNYEAQ, per germline. The V and J ends lost 5 bases and 5 bases, in that order; junction bases with no gene match: 7. This CDR3 has 14 residues. The CDR3 sequence: CASSPTWGGDTQYF. CDR3 DNA: TGTGCCAGCAGCCCAACCTGGGGGGGAGATACGCAGTATTTT.

The chain carries TRBV5-5 and TRBJ2-5; TRBD2 aligns across 9 bases. The assigned J gene may be wrong: the sequence end matches TRBJ2-7 better. This CDR3 is built from 17 residues. CDR1 is SGHKS, CDR2 YYEKEE, per germline (reference sequence). The DNA for the CDR3 is TGTGCCAGCAGCTTAGCCTATAGCGGGAGCCACTCCTACGAGCAGTACTTC. Amino acids: CASSLAYSGSHSYEQYF.

V is TRBV5-5 and J is TRBJ2-2; D gene unclear. The V end lost 2 bases, the J end lost 6 bases, and 5 bases lay between the germline ends. CDR3 length: 12 residues. In germline, CDR1 is SGHKS, CDR2 YYEKEE (reference sequence). In DNA form, the CDR3 reads TGTGCCAGCAGCTTCGTCGCCGGGGAGCTGTTTTTT. The encoded protein is CASSFVAGELFF.

For this clone: The junction shows a germline mismatch at one end, possibly a read error. V and J are TRBV5-4 and TRBJ2-4; D call uncertain. CDR3 length: 15 amino acids. The germline V gene encodes CDR1 SGHNT and CDR2 YYREEE (reference sequence). DNA of the CDR3: TGTGCCCGCAGCTCTACTCGCGGTCCAAAAAACATTCAGTACTTC. Translation: CARSSTRGPKNIQYF.

J is TRBJ1-1 and V is TRBV7-8; TRBD1 might be the D (5 bases). CDR1 SGHVS and CDR2 FQNEAQ come from the germline V gene. Trimming took 5 bases from V and 0 from J, leaving 19 bases between them. The CDR3 contains 17 residues. The CDR3 nucleotides are TGTGCCAGCAGCCAATATTGGATGGGGGGATTGAACACTGAAGCTTTCTTT. Its protein product is CASSQYWMGGLNTEAFF. The whole variable domain, filled in from reference TRBV7-8 and TRBJ1-1, reads GAGVSQSPRYKVAKRGQDVALRCDPISGHVSLFWYQQALGQGPEFLTYFQNEAQLDKSGLPSDRFFAERPEGSVSTLKIQRTQQEDSAVYLCASSQYWMGGLNTEAFFGQGTRLTVV.

A few counts support this clone. The V call is TRBV4-1, the J call TRBJ2-1; 12 nucleotides agree with TRBD2. This CDR3 has 15 residues. After removal of 2 bases from V and 10 bases from J, the junction contained 6 bases not matched to a gene. The germline V gene has CDR1 MGHRA and CDR2 YSYEKL. This CDR3 reads CASSQIRLAGGEQFF. Written as DNA, the CDR3 is TGCGCCAGCAGCCAAATACGTCTAGCGGGAGGGGAGCAGTTCTTC.

The rearrangement links TRBV2 to TRBJ2-1; 9 bases align to TRBD2. In germline, CDR1 is SNHLY, CDR2 FYNNEI. Losses at the gene ends were 6 bases for V and 7 bases for J; bases not matched to a gene: 10. This CDR3 has 15 amino acids. This chain's CDR3 is CASSVSGSYGNEQFF. The CDR3, as DNA: TGTGCCAGCAGCGTTAGCGGGAGCTATGGGAATGAGCAGTTCTTC.

The chain links TRBV18 to TRBJ2-1; TRBD2 matches at 8 bases. Per germline, CDR1 KGHSH and CDR2 LQKENI. J gave up 5 bases and V 1 base, and 13 bases lay outside the gene matches. There are 18 residues in the CDR3. The CDR3: CASSPRWDGTRVNNEQFF. In nucleotides, the CDR3 is TGTGCCAGCTCACCACGCTGGGACGGGACTAGAGTAAACAATGAGCAGTTCTTC.

About this clone: Relative to the germline gene, one junction end is altered; a read error may explain this. The chain joins TRBV27 to TRBJ2-5; TRBD2 aligns across 10 bases. CDR3 size: 13 residues. Per germline, CDR1 MNHEY and CDR2 SMNVEV (reference sequence). The CDR3 here is CATQREGQKTQYF. Here the CDR3 DNA reads TGTGCCACCCAGCGGGAGGGCCAAAAGACCCAGTACTTC.

The J gene is TRBJ1-5, the V gene TRBV6-5; D unclear. V was pared by 6 bases and J by 0 bases, with 9 bases between. The CDR3 is 14 amino acids. Germline V gene lookup returns CDR1 MNHEY and CDR2 SVGAGI. CDR3 in amino acids: CASSGAGSNQPQHF. CDR3 DNA sequence: TGTGCCAGCAGCGGAGCGGGTAGCAATCAGCCCCAGCATTTT.

The CDR3 region is CSVEDGSTDTQYF. The CDR3 nucleotides are TGCAGCGTTGAAGACGGGAGCACAGATACGCAGTATTTT. The rearrangement uses TRBV29-1 and TRBJ2-3; no clear D gene. Between the trimmed V and J ends, which lost 0 bases and 0 bases, there was a span of 4 bases. CDR3 length: 13 amino acids. CDR1 is SQVTM and CDR2 is ANQGSEA in the germline V gene.

The chain employs TRBV29-1 and TRBJ2-3; no clear D. The V gene lost 6 bases and the J gene lost 4 bases, with 14 bases spanning the gap. The V gene's germline CDR1 is SQVTM and CDR2 ANQGSEA. CDR3 length equals 13 residues. CDR3 region: CSVPINYPDTQYF. In DNA, the CDR3 is TGCAGCGTCCCGATAAACTACCCAGATACGCAGTATTTT.

The chain has TRBV11-3 and TRBJ2-1, with a tentative D call TRBD2 (5 bases). Trimming shortened V by 2 bases and J by 8 bases, and 13 bases separated the two germline ends. The germline V gene has CDR1 SGHNT and CDR2 YENEEA. The CDR3 sequence is 14 residues long. The DNA for the CDR3 is TGTGCCAGCAGCTTAAGCCTGGGAGCGGATGAGCAGTTCTTC. As protein: CASSLSLGADEQFF.

The rearrangement joins TRBV11-1 to TRBJ1-1, with D maybe TRBD1 (6 bases). CDR3 length: 16 amino acids. Deletions cut 5 bases from V and 1 base from J, with 17 bases between. Germline V gene data show CDR1 as SGHAT and CDR2 as FQDESV (reference sequence). The CDR3 DNA sequence: TGTGCCAGCAGCCCCCAGACGCAGGGGTCGAACACTGAAGCTTTCTTT. This codes for CASSPQTQGSNTEAFF.

The chain uses TRBV5-1 and TRBJ2-1; TRBD2 matches at 8 bases. After removal of 4 bases from V and 6 bases from J, the junction contained 9 bases not matched to a gene. CDR1 and CDR2 (germline): SGHRS, YFSETQ. The CDR3 totals 15 residues. The CDR3 sequence is CASSAWTSWGNEQFF. DNA for the CDR3: TGCGCCAGCAGCGCGTGGACTAGCTGGGGCAATGAGCAGTTCTTC. The full variable domain, with the rest looked up from reference TRBV5-1 and TRBJ2-1, is KAGVTQTPRYLIKTRGQQVTLSCSPISGHRSVSWYQQTPGQGLQFLFEYFSETQRNKGNFPGRFSGRQFSNSRSEMNVSTLELGDSALYLCASSAWTSWGNEQFFGPGTRLTVL.

In nucleotides, the CDR3 is TGTGCCAGTAGCGGACTAGCGGGGTCCAATGAGCAGTTCTTC. It translates to CASSGLAGSNEQFF. The gene calls are TRBV19 and TRBJ2-1, with TRBD2 matching over 12 bases. The germline gives CDR1 LNHDA, CDR2 SQIVND (reference sequence). The CDR3 spans 14 residues. V gave up 6 bases and J gave up 6 bases; unmatched junction bases: 3.

The chain has TRBV10-3 and TRBJ2-4, with 14 nucleotides matching TRBD2. Germline V gene lookup returns CDR1 ENHRY and CDR2 SYGVKD. The CDR3 spans 17 residues. V dropped 6 bases and J dropped 5; count of bases not matched to a gene: 9. The CDR3 DNA is TGTGCCATCAGCCAACCACAGGGACTAGCGGGGGAAAACATTCAGTACTTC. It encodes CAISQPQGLAGENIQYF.

The sample holds one count of this clone. The chain has TRBV2 and TRBJ2-1, with TRBD2 matching over 8 bases. V was pared by 8 bases and J by 6 bases, with 0 bases of the junction left unmatched. The CDR3 has 11 residues. Germline assignment: CDR1 SNHLY and CDR2 FYNNEI. DNA of the CDR3: TGTGCCAGCCGGGGGGGCAATGAGCAGTTCTTC. It yields the protein CASRGGNEQFF.